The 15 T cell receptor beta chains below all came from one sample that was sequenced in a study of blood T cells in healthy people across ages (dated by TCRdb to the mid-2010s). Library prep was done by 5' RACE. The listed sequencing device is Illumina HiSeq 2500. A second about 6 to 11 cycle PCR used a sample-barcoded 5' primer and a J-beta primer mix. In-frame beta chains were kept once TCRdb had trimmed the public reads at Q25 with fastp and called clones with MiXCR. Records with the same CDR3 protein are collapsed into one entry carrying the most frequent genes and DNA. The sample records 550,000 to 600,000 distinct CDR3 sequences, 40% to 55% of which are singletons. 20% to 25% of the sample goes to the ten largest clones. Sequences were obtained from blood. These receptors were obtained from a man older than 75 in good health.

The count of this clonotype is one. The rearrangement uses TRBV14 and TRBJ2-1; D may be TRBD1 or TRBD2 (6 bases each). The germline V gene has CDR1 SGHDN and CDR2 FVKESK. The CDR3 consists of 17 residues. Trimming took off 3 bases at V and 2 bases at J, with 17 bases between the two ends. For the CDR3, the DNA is TGTGCCAGCAGCCACGGGAATTGGAGGGGGGCCTACAATGAGCAGTTCTTC. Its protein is CASSHGNWRGAYNEQFF.

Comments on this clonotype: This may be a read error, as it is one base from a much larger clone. For the CDR3, the DNA is TGTGCCAGCAGTTCTCTAGCGGGAGGTAGCCACTACGAGCAGTACTTC. Translation gives CASSSLAGGSHYEQYF. The chain is built from TRBV6-5 and TRBJ2-7; 11 bases fit TRBD2. Per the germline V gene, CDR1 is MNHEY and CDR2 is SVGAGI. This CDR3 region has 16 residues. Unmatched junction bases numbered 8, after V lost 4 bases and J lost 3 bases.

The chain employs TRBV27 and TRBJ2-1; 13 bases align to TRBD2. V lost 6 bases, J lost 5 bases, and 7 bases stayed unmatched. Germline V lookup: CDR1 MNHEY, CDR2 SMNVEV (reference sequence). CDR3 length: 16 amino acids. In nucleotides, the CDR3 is TGTGCCAGCAGAGAACTAGCGGGAGGGGTTCACAATGAGCAGTTCTTC. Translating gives CASRELAGGVHNEQFF.

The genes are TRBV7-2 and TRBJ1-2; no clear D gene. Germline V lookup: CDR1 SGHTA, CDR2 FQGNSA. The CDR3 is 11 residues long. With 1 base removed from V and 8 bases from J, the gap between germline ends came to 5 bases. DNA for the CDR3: TGTGCCAGCAGCTTAGGGTGGGGCTACACCTTC. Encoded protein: CASSLGWGYTF.

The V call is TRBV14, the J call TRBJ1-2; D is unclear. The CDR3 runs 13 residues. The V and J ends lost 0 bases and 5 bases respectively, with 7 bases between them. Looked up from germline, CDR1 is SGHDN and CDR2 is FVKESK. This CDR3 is CASSQERVYGYTF. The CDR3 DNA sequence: TGTGCCAGCAGCCAAGAGCGGGTATATGGCTACACCTTC.

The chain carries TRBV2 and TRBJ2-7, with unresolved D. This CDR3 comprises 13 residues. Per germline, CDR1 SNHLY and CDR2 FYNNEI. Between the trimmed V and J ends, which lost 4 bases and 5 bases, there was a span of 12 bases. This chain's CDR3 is CASSGQSVHEQYF. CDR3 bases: TGTGCCAGCAGTGGCCAGAGCGTCCACGAGCAGTACTTC.

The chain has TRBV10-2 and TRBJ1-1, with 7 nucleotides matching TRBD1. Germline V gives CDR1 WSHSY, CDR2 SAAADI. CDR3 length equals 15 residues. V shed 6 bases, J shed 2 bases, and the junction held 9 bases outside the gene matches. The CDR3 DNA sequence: TGCGCCAGCAGCCTCCACAGGGGACCCAACACTGAAGCTTTCTTT. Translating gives CASSLHRGPNTEAFF.

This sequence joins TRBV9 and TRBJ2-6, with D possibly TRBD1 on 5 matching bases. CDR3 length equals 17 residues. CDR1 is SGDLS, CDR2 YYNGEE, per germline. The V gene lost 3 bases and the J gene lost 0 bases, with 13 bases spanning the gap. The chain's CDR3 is CASSARRGFSGANVLTF. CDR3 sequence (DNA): TGTGCCAGCAGCGCCCGTAGGGGTTTCTCTGGGGCCAACGTCCTGACTTTC.

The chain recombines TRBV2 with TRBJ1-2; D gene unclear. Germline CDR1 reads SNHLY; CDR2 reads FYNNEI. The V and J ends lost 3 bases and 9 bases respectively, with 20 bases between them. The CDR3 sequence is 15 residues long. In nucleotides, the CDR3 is TGTGCCAGCAGTGAGGCCGCCTCGATCTTGTTTCGCTACACCTTC. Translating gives CASSEAASILFRYTF. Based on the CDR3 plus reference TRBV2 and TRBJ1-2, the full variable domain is EPEVTQTPSHQVTQMGQEVILRCVPISNHLYFYWYRQILGQKVEFLVSFYNNEISEKSEIFDDQFSVERPDGSNFTLKIRSTKLEDSAMYFCASSEAASILFRYTFGSGTRLTVV.

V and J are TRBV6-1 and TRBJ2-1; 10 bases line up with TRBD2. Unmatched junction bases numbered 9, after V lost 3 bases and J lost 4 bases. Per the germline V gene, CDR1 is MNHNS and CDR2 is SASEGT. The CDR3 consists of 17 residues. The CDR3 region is CASSDIGLAETYNEQFF. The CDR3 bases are TGTGCCAGCAGTGATATCGGACTAGCGGAGACGTACAATGAGCAGTTCTTC.

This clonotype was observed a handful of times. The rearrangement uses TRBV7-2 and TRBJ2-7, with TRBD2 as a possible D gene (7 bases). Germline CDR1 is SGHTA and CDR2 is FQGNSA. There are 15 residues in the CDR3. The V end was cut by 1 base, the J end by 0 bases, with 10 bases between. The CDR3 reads CASSLGRGPSYEQYF. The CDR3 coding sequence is TGTGCCAGCAGCTTAGGGCGGGGGCCCTCCTACGAGCAGTACTTC. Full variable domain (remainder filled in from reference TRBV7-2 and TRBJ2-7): GAGVSQSPSNKVTEKGKDVELRCDPISGHTALYWYRQSLGQGLEFLIYFQGNSAPDKSGLPSDRFSAERTGGSVSTLTIQRTQQEDSAVYLCASSLGRGPSYEQYFGPGTRLTVT.

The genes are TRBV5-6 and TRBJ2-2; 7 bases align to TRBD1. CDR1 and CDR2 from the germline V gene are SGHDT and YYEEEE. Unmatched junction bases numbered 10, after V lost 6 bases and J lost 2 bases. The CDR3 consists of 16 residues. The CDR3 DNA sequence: TGTGCCAGCACTGATACCGGGACAGTAAACACCGGGGAGCTGTTTTTT. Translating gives CASTDTGTVNTGELFF.

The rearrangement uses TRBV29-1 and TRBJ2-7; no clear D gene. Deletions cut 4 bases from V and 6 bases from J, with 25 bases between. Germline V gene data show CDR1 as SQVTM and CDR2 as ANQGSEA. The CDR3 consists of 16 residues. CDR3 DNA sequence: TGCAGCGTTGGCTCCGAGGCTAGGGTAGTATCGTCCGAGCAGTACTTC. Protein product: CSVGSEARVVSSEQYF.

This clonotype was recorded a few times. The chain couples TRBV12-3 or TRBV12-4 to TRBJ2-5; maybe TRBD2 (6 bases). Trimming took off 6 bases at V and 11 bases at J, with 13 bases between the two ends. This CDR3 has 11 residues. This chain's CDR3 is CASSKHREQYF. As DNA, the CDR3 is TGTGCCAGCAGCAAACATCGGGAGCAGTACTTC.

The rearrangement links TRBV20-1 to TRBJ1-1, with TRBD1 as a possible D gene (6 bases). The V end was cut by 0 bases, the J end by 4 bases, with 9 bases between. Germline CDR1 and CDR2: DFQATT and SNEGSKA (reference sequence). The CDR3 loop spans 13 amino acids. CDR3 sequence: CSAREGARTEAFF. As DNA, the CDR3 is TGCAGTGCTAGAGAGGGGGCGCGCACTGAAGCTTTCTTT.